This T cell receptor (beta chain) was documented in a study of OX40 agonist ivuxolimab in advanced cancers. As for the study more broadly: Ivuxolimab, which targeted the costimulatory receptor OX40 (CD134), was an agonistic, fully human IgG2 monoclonal antibody. Intravenous ivuxolimab was administered to patients every 2 weeks at six dose levels: 0.01, 0.1, 0.3, 1.5, 3 and 10 mg/kg. Of the approximately 54 dose-escalation patients, hepatocellular carcinoma was present in around 20, melanoma in around 15, renal cell carcinoma in 9 and head and neck cancer in 9. In the dose-escalation cohort, approximately 82% of patients were male, and the mean age was around 65 years with a range of about 20 to 80. Prior anti-PD-1, anti-PD-L1 or anti-CTLA-4 therapy was permitted, and checkpoint inhibitors had been received by around 39% of dose-escalation patients. Partial responses were achieved by three dose-escalation patients, of whom one had hepatocellular carcinoma and two had cutaneous melanoma. Peripheral TCRbeta sequencing aimed to test whether ivuxolimab altered TCR sequence diversity and caused clonal T-cell expansion. The paper describes the monotherapy dose-escalation part (N of about 54 patients) of the phase I trial of ivuxolimab.

To note about this clone: The specificity of this receptor is unknown. No qualities accompany the bases; no much larger clone lies one base away.

Results the study describes overall, beyond this receptor: Low levels of normalized T-cell clonal expansion were also seen in some patients who did not respond. The antigen specificity of the peripheral T cells that underwent clonal expansion was not determined. In the 0.1-3.0 mg/kg groups, partial responders were among the patients with the lowest normalized peripheral clonal expansion, particularly in CD8+ T cells. After ivuxolimab, more expanded clones were found on average in CD8+ T cells than in CD4+ T cells. At doses of 0.1 to 3.0 mg/kg, clonal expansion of both CD4+ and CD8+ T cells in blood was seen between baseline and week 6.

Measured from the cysteine to the phenylalanine, the CDR3 is 13 residues long. This entry keeps only the CDR3 DNA: 39 bases, framed from base 1. The junction shows trimming of 6 bases on V and 6 bases on J, and the gene matches do not reach 2 bases of it. The CDR1 and CDR2 encoded by the germline V gene (reference sequence) are MNHNY and SVGAGI. The trial excluded patients who had a history of autoimmune disease or were on systemic immunosuppression. In every dose cohort, peripheral blood was drawn for TCR sequencing at baseline, cycle 4 day 1, and cycle 7 day 1. Samples came from an open-label, multicenter, first-in-human phase I dose-escalation trial of ivuxolimab. Adults with locally advanced or metastatic head and neck squamous cell, hepatocellular, melanoma or renal cell carcinoma were enrolled in the trial. Before TCR sequencing, CD4+ T cells and CD8+ T cells were sorted from peripheral blood as separate populations.

Genomic DNA was extracted from sorted cells for sequencing of the TCRbeta CDR3 region. The immunoSEQ Assay was used for sequencing of TCRbeta CDR3 regions. TCRdb carries this immuneACCESS record with in-frame sequences only. Its versions omit some clonotypes, under half of them owing to an unresolved V gene in the studies checked, with the rest unexplained. This sample comprises 80,000 or so clones, 80% to 95% of them detected only once. The ten largest account for more than 1.5% of the sample. The source of this sequence is an adult with an advanced solid tumor such as melanoma, head and neck, liver or kidney cancer. This sequence uses TRBV6-6 and TRBJ1-5, and 10 bases in between align with TRBD1. This sample comprised CD4+ or CD8+ T cells sorted from blood, obtained in a trial of the OX40 agonist ivuxolimab. The CDR3 region reads CASRDRGIQPQHF. The bases read TGTGCCAGCAGGGACAGGGGGATTCAGCCCCAGCATTTT.